This T cell receptor beta chain was recorded in a study of T cell responses to AZD1222 COVID-19 vaccine. The data were produced by immunoSEQ multiplex PCR, yet TCRdb's version contains in-frame clones alone and is incomplete. Of 110,000 or so clones detected, about 82% appear once; the ten largest clones hold 17%. Findings and caveats of the study: Targets within unmutated variant regions were reportedly found for nearly half of spike-specific TCRs.

Points on this clone: Its antigen is undetermined.

The TCR originated in an adult who received the AZD1222 COVID-19 vaccine. This specimen consisted of peripheral blood, obtained 28 days after the second AZD1222 dose.

The CDR3 region has the DNA TGTGCCATCAGCAGGGGTAGGGAAGACACTGAAGCTTTCTTT. Amino acids: CAISRGREDTEAFF. The J gene is TRBJ1-1, the V gene TRBV10-3, with a weak D call TRBD1 (6 bases). The CDR3 has 14 residues. From germline, CDR1 is ENHRY and CDR2 SYGVKD. Trimming pared 6 bases from V and 3 bases from J, leaving 14 bases between.